The source of this T cell receptor beta chain is a study of shared clonotypes between healthy human individuals. In the naive CD8 group, cells lacked CD45RO and were positively selected for CCR7, so terminally differentiated effector memory CD45RA+ cells were left out. This CDR3 contains 13 residues. The germline V gene has CDR1 SGHNT and CDR2 YYREEE (reference sequence). V lost 5 bases and J 3 bases, leaving 11 bases between the germline ends. The table came from immunoSEQ multiplex PCR; TCRdb's copy has only in-frame clones and leaves some out. This sample has millions of clones, with about 95% found just once.

Sequencing used naive CD8+ T cells sorted from blood. This sequence originates from a man between 18 and 29 years old in good health. The V call is TRBV5-4, the J call TRBJ2-5; the D gene could be TRBD1 or TRBD2 (5 bases each). Written as DNA, the CDR3 is TGTGCCAGCAGGGAATTGGGGGAAGAGACCCAGTACTTC. It encodes CASRELGEETQYF. Full variable domain (outside the CDR3, taken from reference TRBV5-4 and TRBJ2-5): ETGVTQSPTHLIKTRGQQVTLRCSSQSGHNTVSWYQQALGQGPQFIFQYYREEENGRGNFPPRFSGLQFPNYSSELNVNALELDDSALYLCASRELGEETQYFGPGTRLLVL.